This entry describes one TCR beta chain. Only in-frame clones appear in the TCRdb table, and some are missing; sequencing was by immunoSEQ multiplex PCR. The sample contains roughly 75,000 clones, 78% of which appear only once. Germline CDR1 reads MGHRA; CDR2 reads YSYEKL. The CDR3 is made up of 15 amino acids. The ends were cut back, 0 bases at V and 0 bases at J, with 6 bases in the middle. Chemo-refractory metastatic non-small-cell lung cancer patients were treated with focal radiation plus CTLA-4 blockade with ipilimumab. The sample belongs to a study of radiotherapy plus CTLA-4 blockade in lung cancer.

The sample was peripheral blood, taken from a patient treated with radiotherapy plus ipilimumab. This receptor was taken from a human donor with non-small cell lung cancer whose response to radiotherapy plus ipilimumab could not be evaluated. Some clones in this sample may be carry-over from other donors' samples. The J gene is TRBJ2-4, the V gene TRBV4-1; D unresolved. The CDR3 nucleotides are TGCGCCAGCAGCCAAGAAACGGGAGCCAAAAACATTCAGTACTTC. Its protein is CASSQETGAKNIQYF.